The sample holds a few counts of the clone carrying this T cell receptor (beta chain). The antigen remains undetermined. Bulk tumor gDNA, roughly 660 ng per sample, served as the TCR template. Multiple widely separated biopsies were taken from each primary tumor at surgery. Patients underwent curative surgery for non-small cell lung cancer (untreated and newly diagnosed). This sample is part of a study of immune heterogeneity within non-small cell lung tumors. Study conclusions and caveats: Identical dominant CDR3 beta clonotypes were found recurring across a patient's tumor sites, along with site-unique high-frequency clones.

CDR1 is SGHTA and CDR2 is FQGTGA in the germline V gene. Trimming removed 0 bases at V and 1 base at J, with 13 bases between. The CDR3 spans 17 residues. The TCR beta CDR3 region was amplified by multiplex PCR employing 32 V and 13 J primers. Using its own MiXCR run on the multiplex PCR reads, TCRdb lists one record per CDR3 protein. The sample gives 10,000 to 11,000 distinct CDR3 sequences, 15% to 25% of which show up once; around 3.6% is in the top ten. The clonotype was recovered from a man aged 55 to 69 with non-small cell lung cancer. Source material: lung tumor tissue. The chain has TRBV7-3 and TRBJ2-1, with D possibly TRBD2 on 6 matching bases. The DNA for the CDR3 is TGTGCCAGCAGCTTAACAGCGGCGGGACTTTCCTACAATGAGCAGTTCTTC. This encodes CASSLTAAGLSYNEQFF.